The entry that follows covers one TCR beta chain sequence. The target antigen is unknown. CDR1 SGHTA and CDR2 FQGNSA come from the germline V gene. CDR3 size: 15 residues. Germline trimming cut 1 base from V and 8 bases from J; bases unmatched to any gene: 4. The data were obtained in a study of CD8 T cells in ankylosing spondylitis. General study results and limits: Existing reports had already noted some motif variants in reactive arthritis synovial fluid and blood. Characteristic of ankylosing spondylitis blood, it appeared, was a TCR beta motif comprising 7 to 9 highly homologous variants.

TCRdb passed the 5' RACE reads through MiXCR, listing each CDR3 protein once. The sample includes approximately 300,000 distinct CDR3 sequences, 20% seen only once; the top ten take about 8%. The sequenced material came from blood, either unsorted or a sorted T cell fraction (not recorded which). This clonotype originated in a male donor with ankylosing spondylitis or in good health (not recorded which). The genes are TRBV7-2 and TRBJ2-3; 12 bases match TRBD2. The CDR3 here is CASSLESSGGGTQYF. Written as DNA, the CDR3 is TGTGCCAGCAGCTTAGAGTCTAGCGGGGGGGGTACGCAGTATTTT.